This T cell receptor beta chain emerged from a study of PD-1 blockade in mismatch repair-deficient tumors (dated by TCRdb to between 2016 and 2019). Some background on the complete study: The trial enrolled roughly 83 consecutive patients with approximately twelve mismatch repair-deficient cancer types between 2013 and 2016, all previously treated and progressing. Deep sequencing of TCR CDR3 regions was used to track tumor-associated T cell clones in peripheral blood of patients responding to PD-1 blockade.

Libraries were prepared through the immunoSEQ multiplex PCR assay. TCRdb's version of the immuneACCESS table is confined to in-frame rearrangements and falls short of the full clone set. An unresolved V gene accounts for under half of the shortfall where checked; the remainder is of unknown origin. This sample is represented by 120,000 or so clones; roughly 86% of them were singletons. About 10% of the sample is in the top ten clones. Here is what the overall study found, with its caveats: Clones residing in the tumor, which were often undetectable in blood before treatment, expanded quickly after pembrolizumab and then contracted, generally before radiologic responses.

Mismatch repair deficiency was established in every enrolled patient by polymerase chain reaction or immunohistochemistry. A few patients who responded to pembrolizumab therapy underwent TCR sequencing. Pembrolizumab PD-1 blockade was prospectively tested in advanced mismatch repair-deficient cancers, regardless of tissue of origin, in the phase II trial. Peripheral blood T cell samples were serially collected before and at multiple times after PD-1 blockade was started. The timing of each blood sample was reported as weeks after the first dose of pembrolizumab. The CDR3 holds 12 amino acids from the cysteine to the phenylalanine. The retained sequence is limited to the CDR3, 36 bases, with the frame set at the first base. Trimming takes 1 base from V and 9 bases from J, and the germline ends sit 7 bases apart. Sequences SGHVS (CDR1) and FQNEAQ (CDR2) are obtained from the germline V gene. This clone appeared once. Its antigen is currently not known. No base quality values were provided; no much bigger clone lies one nucleotide off.

The receptor comes from an adult with mismatch repair-deficient cancer. Recombination joined TRBV7-8 with TRBJ2-1; the D gene is possibly TRBD1 or TRBD2, with 5 bases matching each. The specimen comprised peripheral blood, sampled just under 74 weeks after starting pembrolizumab. The sequenced DNA: TGTGCCAGCAGCTTAGTGGGGACTGAGCAGTTCTTC. Its protein reads: CASSLVGTEQFF.